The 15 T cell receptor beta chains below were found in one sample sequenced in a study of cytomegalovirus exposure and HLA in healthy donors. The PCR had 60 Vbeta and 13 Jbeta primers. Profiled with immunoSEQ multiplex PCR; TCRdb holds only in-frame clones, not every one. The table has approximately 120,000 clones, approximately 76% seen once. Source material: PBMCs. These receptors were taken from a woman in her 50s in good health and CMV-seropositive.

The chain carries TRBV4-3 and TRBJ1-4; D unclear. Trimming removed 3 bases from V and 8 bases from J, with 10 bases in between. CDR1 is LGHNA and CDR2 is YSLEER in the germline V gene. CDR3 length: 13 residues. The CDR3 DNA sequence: TGCGCCAGCAGCCACGGGGAGGGCGAAAAACTGTTTTTT. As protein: CASSHGEGEKLFF.

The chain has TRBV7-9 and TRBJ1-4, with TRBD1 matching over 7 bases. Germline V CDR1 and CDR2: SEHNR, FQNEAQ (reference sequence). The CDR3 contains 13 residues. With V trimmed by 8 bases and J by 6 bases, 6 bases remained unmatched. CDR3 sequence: CASSGQSYEKLFF. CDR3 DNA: TGTGCCAGCTCGGGACAGTCCTATGAAAAACTGTTTTTT.

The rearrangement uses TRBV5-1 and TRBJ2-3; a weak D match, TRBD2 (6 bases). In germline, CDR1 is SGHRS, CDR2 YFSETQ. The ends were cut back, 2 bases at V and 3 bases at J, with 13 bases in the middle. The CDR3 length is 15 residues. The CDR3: CASSFPGASTDTQYF. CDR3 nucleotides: TGCGCCAGCAGCTTCCCGGGAGCGTCAACAGATACGCAGTATTTT.

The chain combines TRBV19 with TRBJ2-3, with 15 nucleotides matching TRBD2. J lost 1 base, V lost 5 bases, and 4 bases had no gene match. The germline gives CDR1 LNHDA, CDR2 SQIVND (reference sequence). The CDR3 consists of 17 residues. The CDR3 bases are TGTGCCAGTAGTTCAAGGACTAGCGGGAGGGGCACAGATACGCAGTATTTT. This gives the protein CASSSRTSGRGTDTQYF.

The CDR3 sequence: CASSQDRGDQPQHF. The CDR3 DNA follows: TGTGCCAGCAGCCAGGACAGGGGGGATCAGCCCCAGCATTTT. The chain uses TRBV7-9 and TRBJ1-5, with 10 bases identical to TRBD1. Germline V gene sequence: CDR1 SEHNR, CDR2 FQNEAQ (reference sequence). The CDR3 has 14 amino acids. J was trimmed by 5 bases and V by 5 bases; bases with no gene match: 3. The whole variable domain, filled in from reference TRBV7-9 and TRBJ1-5, reads DTGVSQNPRHKITKRGQNVTFRCDPISEHNRLYWYRQTLGQGPEFLTYFQNEAQLEKSRLLSDRFSAERPKGSFSTLEIQRTEQGDSAMYLCASSQDRGDQPQHFGDGTRLSIL.

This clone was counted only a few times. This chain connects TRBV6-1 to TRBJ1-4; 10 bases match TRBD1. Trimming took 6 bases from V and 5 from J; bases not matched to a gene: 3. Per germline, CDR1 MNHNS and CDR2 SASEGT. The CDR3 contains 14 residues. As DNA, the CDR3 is TGTGCCAGCAGACCGGGACAGGGGAATGAAAAACTGTTTTTT. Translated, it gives CASRPGQGNEKLFF.

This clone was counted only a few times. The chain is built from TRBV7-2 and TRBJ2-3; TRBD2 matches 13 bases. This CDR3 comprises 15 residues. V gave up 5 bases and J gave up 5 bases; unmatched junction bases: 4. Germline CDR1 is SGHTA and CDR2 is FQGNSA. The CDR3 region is CASSLTSGRGDTQYF. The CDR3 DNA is TGTGCCAGCAGCCTAACTAGCGGGAGGGGAGATACGCAGTATTTT.

CDR3 coding DNA: TGCGCCAGCAGCGACACAGGGGGGACCACTGAAGCTTTCTTT. Translation: CASSDTGGTTEAFF. The chain couples TRBV5-1 to TRBJ1-1; 8 bases fit TRBD1. V lost 4 bases and J lost 4; bases outside the gene matches: 6. The germline CDR1 and CDR2 sequences are SGHRS and YFSETQ. The CDR3 runs to 14 residues. The whole variable domain, remainder taken from reference TRBV5-1 and TRBJ1-1, is KAGVTQTPRYLIKTRGQQVTLSCSPISGHRSVSWYQQTPGQGLQFLFEYFSETQRNKGNFPGRFSGRQFSNSRSEMNVSTLELGDSALYLCASSDTGGTTEAFFGQGTRLTVV.

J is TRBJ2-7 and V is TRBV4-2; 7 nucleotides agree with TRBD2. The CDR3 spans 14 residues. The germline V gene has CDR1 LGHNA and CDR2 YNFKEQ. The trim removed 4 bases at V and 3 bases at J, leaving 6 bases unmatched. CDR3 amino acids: CASSPYGDYYEQYF. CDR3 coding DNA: TGTGCCAGCAGCCCCTATGGGGACTACTACGAGCAGTACTTC.

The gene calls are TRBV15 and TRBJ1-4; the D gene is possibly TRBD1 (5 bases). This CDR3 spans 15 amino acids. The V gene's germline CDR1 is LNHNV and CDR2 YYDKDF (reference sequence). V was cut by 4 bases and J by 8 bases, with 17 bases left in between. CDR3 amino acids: CATSIDRLRGEKLFF. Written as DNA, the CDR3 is TGTGCCACCAGCATTGATCGTCTACGGGGGGAAAAACTGTTTTTT.

As DNA, the CDR3 is TGTGCCAGCAGTCCTCCGGGACAATACACCGGGGAGCTGTTTTTT. Translating it yields CASSPPGQYTGELFF. The rearrangement links TRBV9 to TRBJ2-2, with D possibly TRBD1 on 6 matching bases. This CDR3 region has 15 residues. Between the trimmed V and J ends, which lost 5 bases and 3 bases, there was a span of 14 bases. Germline CDR1 SGDLS, CDR2 YYNGEE.

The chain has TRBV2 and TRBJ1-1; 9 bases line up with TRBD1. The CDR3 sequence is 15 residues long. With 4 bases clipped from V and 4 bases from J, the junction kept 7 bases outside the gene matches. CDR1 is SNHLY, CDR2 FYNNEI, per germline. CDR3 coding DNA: TGTGCCAGCAGTGGGGGCGGGACAGGGCCCACTGAAGCTTTCTTT. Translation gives CASSGGGTGPTEAFF.

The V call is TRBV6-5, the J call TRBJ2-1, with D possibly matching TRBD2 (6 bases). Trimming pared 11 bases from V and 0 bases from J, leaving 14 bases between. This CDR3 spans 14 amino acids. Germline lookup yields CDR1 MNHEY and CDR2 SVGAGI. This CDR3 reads CAAGGLSSYNEQFF. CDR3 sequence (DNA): TGTGCCGCCGGTGGACTATCCTCCTACAATGAGCAGTTCTTC.

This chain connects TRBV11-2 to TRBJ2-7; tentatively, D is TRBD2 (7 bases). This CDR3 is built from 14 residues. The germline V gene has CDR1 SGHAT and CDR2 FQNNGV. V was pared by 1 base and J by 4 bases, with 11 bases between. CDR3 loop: CASSLGGGRYEQYF. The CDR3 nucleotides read TGTGCCAGCAGCTTAGGGGGGGGGCGGTACGAGCAGTACTTC.

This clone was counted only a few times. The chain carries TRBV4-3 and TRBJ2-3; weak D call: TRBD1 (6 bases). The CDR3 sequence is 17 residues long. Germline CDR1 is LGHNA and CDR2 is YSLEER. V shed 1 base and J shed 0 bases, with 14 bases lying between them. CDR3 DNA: TGCGCCAGCAGCCAAGGCCCCGCACAGGGAAGCACAGATACGCAGTATTTT. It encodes CASSQGPAQGSTDTQYF.